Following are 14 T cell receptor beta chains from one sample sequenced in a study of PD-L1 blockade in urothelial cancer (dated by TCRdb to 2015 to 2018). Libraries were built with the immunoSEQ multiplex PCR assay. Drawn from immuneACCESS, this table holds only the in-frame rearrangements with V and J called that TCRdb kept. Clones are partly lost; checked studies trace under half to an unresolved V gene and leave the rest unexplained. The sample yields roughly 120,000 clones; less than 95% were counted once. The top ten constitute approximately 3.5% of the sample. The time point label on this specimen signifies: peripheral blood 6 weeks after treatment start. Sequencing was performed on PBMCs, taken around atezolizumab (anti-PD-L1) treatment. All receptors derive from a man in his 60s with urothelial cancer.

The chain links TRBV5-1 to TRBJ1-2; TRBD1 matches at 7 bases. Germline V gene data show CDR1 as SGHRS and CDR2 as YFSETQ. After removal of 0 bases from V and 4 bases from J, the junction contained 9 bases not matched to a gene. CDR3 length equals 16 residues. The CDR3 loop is CASSLARTGDLYGYTF. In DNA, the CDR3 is TGCGCCAGCAGCTTGGCTCGGACAGGAGACCTCTATGGCTACACCTTC. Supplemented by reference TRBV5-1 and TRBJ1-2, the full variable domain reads KAGVTQTPRYLIKTRGQQVTLSCSPISGHRSVSWYQQTPGQGLQFLFEYFSETQRNKGNFPGRFSGRQFSNSRSEMNVSTLELGDSALYLCASSLARTGDLYGYTFGSGTRLTVV.

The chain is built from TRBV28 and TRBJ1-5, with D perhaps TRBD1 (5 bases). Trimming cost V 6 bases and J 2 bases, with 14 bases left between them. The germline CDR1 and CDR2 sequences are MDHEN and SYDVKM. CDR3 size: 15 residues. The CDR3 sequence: CASRPTGWGNQPQHF. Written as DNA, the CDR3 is TGTGCCAGCAGACCTACAGGATGGGGCAATCAGCCCCAGCATTTT.

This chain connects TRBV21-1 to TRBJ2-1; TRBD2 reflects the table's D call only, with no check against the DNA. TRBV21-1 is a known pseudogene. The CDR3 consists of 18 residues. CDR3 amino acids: CASAKESSGGKKYNEQFF. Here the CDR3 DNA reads TGTGCCAGCGCCAAAGAGTCTAGCGGGGGGAAAAAGTACAATGAGCAGTTCTTC.

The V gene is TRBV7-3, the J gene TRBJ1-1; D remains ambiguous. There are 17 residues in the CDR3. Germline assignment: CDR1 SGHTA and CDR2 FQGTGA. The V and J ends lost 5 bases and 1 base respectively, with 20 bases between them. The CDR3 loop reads CASSNLPTNMGNTEAFF. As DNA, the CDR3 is TGTGCCAGCAGCAATCTTCCGACAAATATGGGGAACACTGAAGCTTTCTTT.

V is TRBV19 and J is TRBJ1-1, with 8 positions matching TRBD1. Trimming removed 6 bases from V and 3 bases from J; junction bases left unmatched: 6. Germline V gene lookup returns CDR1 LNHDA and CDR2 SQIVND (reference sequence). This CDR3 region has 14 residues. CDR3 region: CASSDRGKHTEAFF. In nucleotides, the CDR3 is TGTGCCAGTAGCGACAGGGGTAAGCACACTGAAGCTTTCTTT. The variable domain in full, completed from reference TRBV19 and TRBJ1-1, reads DGGITQSPKYLFRKEGQNVTLSCEQNLNHDAMYWYRQDPGQGLRLIYYSQIVNDFQKGDIAEGYSVSREKKESFPLTVTSAQKNPTAFYLCASSDRGKHTEAFFGQGTRLTVV.

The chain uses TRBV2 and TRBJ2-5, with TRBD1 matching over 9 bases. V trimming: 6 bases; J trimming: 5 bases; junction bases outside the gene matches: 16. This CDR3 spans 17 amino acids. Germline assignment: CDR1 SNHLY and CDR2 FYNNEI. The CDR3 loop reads CASSPGTGRPGSETQYF. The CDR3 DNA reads TGTGCCAGCAGCCCCGGGACAGGGCGCCCTGGGTCGGAGACCCAGTACTTC.

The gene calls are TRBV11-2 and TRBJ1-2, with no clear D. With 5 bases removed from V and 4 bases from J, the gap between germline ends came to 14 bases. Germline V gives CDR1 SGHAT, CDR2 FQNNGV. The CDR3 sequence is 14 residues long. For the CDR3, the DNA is TGTGCCAGCAGCGCCTTGAGAGTCGGCTATGGCTACACCTTC. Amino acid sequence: CASSALRVGYGYTF.

In DNA form, the CDR3 reads TGTGCCAGCCAGACTTCGGGAAGTGGCTACACCTTC. Residues: CASQTSGSGYTF. The chain uses TRBV28 and TRBJ1-2; D is undetermined. Between the trimmed V and J ends, which lost 8 bases and 7 bases, there was a span of 14 bases. CDR3 length: 12 amino acids. The germline gives CDR1 MDHEN, CDR2 SYDVKM.

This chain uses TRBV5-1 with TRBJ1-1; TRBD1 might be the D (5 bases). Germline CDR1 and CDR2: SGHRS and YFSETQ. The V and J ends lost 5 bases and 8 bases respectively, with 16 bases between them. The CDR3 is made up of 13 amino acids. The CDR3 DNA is TGCGCCAGCAGTTTCCATTTGGGGCAAGAAGCTTTCTTT. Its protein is CASSFHLGQEAFF.

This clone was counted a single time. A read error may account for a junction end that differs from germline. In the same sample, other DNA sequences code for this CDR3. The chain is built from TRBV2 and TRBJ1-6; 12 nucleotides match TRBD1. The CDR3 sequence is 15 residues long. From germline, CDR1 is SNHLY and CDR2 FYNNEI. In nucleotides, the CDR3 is TGTGCCAGTAGTGAGGGACAGGGGGCGCATTCACCCCTCCACTTT. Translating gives CASSEGQGAHSPLHF.

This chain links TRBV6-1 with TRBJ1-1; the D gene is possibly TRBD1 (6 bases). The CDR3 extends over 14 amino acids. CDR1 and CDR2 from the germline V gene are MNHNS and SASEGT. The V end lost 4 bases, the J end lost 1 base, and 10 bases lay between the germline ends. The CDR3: CASSASGQNTEAFF. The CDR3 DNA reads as TGTGCCAGCAGTGCCTCGGGACAGAACACTGAAGCTTTCTTT.

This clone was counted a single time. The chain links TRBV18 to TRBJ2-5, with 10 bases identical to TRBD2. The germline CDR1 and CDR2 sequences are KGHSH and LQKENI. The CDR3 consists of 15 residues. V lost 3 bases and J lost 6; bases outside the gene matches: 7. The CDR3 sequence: CASSPPGSGRQTQYF. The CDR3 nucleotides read TGTGCCAGCTCACCCCCAGGTAGCGGGAGGCAGACCCAGTACTTC.

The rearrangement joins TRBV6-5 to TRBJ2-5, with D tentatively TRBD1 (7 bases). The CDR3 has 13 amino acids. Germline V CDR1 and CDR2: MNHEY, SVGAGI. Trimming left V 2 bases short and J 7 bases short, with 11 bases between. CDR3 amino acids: CASSYRQGGTQYF. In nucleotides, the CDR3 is TGTGCCAGCAGTTACAGGCAGGGGGGGACCCAGTACTTC.

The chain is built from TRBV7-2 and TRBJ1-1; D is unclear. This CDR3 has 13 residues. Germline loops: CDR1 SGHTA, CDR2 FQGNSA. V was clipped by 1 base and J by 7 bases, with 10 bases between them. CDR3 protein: CASSLVREGEAFF. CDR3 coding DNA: TGTGCCAGCAGCTTAGTAAGGGAGGGTGAAGCTTTCTTT.